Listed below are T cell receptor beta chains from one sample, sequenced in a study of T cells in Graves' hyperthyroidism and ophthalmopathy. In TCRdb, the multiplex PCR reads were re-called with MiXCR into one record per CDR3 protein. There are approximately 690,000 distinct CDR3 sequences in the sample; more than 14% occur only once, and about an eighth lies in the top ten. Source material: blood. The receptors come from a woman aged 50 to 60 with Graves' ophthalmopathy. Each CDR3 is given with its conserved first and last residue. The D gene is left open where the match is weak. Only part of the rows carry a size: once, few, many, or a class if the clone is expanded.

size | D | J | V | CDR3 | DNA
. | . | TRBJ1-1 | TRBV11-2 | CAVSAGDTEAFF | TGTGCCGTATCCGCCGGGGACACTGAAGCTTTCTTT
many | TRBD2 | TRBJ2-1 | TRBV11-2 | CASKPGGASYTYNEQFF | TGTGCCAGCAAACCCGGGGGGGCCTCTTATACCTACAATGAGCAGTTCTTC
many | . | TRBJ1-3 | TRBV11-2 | CASSSIGNTIYF | TGTGCCAGCAGCTCGATTGGAAACACCATATATTTT
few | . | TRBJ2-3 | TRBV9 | CASSVGSERTDTQYF | TGTGCCAGCAGCGTAGGGTCGGAGAGGACAGATACGCAGTATTTT
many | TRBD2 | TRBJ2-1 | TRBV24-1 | CATSDESRLAGVHEQFF | TGTGCCACCAGTGACGAAAGCCGACTAGCGGGAGTTCATGAGCAGTTCTTC
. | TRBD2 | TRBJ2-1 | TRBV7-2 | CASSVTSGPSYNEQFF | TGTGCCAGCAGCGTCACTAGCGGGCCCTCCTACAATGAGCAGTTCTTC
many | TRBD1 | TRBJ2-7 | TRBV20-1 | CSARDVRTGNYEQYF | TGCAGTGCTAGAGATGTTAGGACAGGGAACTACGAGCAGTACTTC
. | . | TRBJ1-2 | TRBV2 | CASSLRDGAYGYTF | TGTGCCAGCAGCCTACGGGACGGAGCCTATGGCTACACCTTC
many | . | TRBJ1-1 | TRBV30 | CAWSVGGHTEAFF | TGTGCCTGGAGTGTTGGGGGGCACACTGAAGCTTTCTTT
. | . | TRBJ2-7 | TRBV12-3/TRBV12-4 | CASSLYICSATAGVSYEQYF | .
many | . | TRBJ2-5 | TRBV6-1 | CASTKDIPGPQYF | TGTGCCAGCACAAAGGACATTCCGGGGCCCCAGTACTTC
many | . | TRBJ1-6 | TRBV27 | CASSFDRTYNSPLHF | TGTGCCAGCAGTTTCGACAGGACCTATAATTCACCCCTCCACTTT
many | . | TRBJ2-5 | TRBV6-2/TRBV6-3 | CASSYSSGWYQETQYF | TGTGCCAGCAGTTACTCTTCAGGGTGGTACCAAGAGACCCAGTACTTC
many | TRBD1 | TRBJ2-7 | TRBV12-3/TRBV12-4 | CASSSSGTATSYEQYF | TGTGCCAGCAGTTCGTCCGGGACAGCTACCTCCTACGAGCAGTACTTC
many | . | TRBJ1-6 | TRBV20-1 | CSARVLLSTDNSPLHF | TGCAGTGCTAGAGTTCTTTTATCGACTGATAATTCACCCCTCCACTTT
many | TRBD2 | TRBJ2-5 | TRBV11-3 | CASSSTSGRPQETQYF | TGTGCCAGCAGCTCGACTAGCGGGAGGCCACAAGAGACCCAGTACTTC
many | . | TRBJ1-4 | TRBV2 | CASSRENEKLFF | TGTGCCAGCAGCAGGGAGAATGAAAAACTGTTTTTT
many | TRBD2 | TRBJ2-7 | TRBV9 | CASSVEGLAGGKAYEQYF | TGTGCCAGCAGCGTCGAAGGACTAGCAGGCGGGAAGGCCTACGAGCAGTACTTC
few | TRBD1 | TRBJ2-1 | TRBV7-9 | CASSSKGQVEQFF | TGTGCCAGCAGCTCGAAGGGACAGGTTGAGCAGTTCTTC
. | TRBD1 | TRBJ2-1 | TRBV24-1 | CAISESPRQGESGSYNEQFF | TGTGCCATCAGTGAATCTCCGAGACAGGGGGAATCTGGATCCTACAATGAGCAGTTCTTC
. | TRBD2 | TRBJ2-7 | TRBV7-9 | CASRPASGSGDEQYF | TGTGCCAGCAGGCCAGCTAGCGGGAGCGGGGACGAGCAGTACTTC
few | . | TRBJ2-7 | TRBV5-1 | CASSFDGPLGEQYF | TGCGCCAGCAGCTTTGACGGGCCCCTAGGCGAGCAGTACTTC
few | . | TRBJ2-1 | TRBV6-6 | CASSYSPAVNEQFF | TGTGCCAGCAGTTACTCGCCAGCCGTGAATGAGCAGTTCTTC
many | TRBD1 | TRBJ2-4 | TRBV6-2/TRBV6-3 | CASTGGQGKNIQYF | TGTGCCAGCACGGGGGGACAGGGTAAAAACATTCAGTACTTC
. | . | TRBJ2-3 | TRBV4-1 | CASSQSWAPTDTQYF | TGCGCCAGCAGCCAATCGTGGGCACCCACAGATACGCAGTATTTT
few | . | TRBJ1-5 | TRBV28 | CASTIRDRNNQPQHF | TGTGCCAGCACAATCCGGGACCGCAACAATCAGCCCCAGCATTTT
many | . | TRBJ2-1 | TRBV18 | CASSPPRVEQFF | TGTGCCAGCTCACCACCCAGGGTTGAGCAGTTCTTC
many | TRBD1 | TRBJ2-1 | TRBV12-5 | CASGLRDSPYNEQFF | TGTGCTAGTGGTTTACGGGACAGCCCCTACAATGAGCAGTTCTTC
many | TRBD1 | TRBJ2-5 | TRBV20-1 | CSVTDRQETQYF | TGCAGTGTTACGGACAGGCAAGAGACCCAGTACTTC
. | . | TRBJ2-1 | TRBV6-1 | CASSVSSNNEQFF | TGTGCCAGCAGTGTGTCAAGCAACAATGAGCAGTTCTTC
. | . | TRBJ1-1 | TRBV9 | CASSPEGGGTEAFF | TGTGCCAGCAGCCCCGAAGGTGGTGGCACTGAAGCTTTCTTT